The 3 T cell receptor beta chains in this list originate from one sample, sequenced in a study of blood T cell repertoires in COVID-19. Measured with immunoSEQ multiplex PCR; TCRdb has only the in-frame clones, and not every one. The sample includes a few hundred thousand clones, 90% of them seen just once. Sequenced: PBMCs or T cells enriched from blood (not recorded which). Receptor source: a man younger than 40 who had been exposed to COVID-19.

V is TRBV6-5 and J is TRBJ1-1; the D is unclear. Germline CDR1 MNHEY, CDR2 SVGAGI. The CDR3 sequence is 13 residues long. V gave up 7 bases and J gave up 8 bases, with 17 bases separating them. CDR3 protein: CASMRPLDAEAFF. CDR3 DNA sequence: TGTGCCAGCATGAGGCCTCTCGACGCGGAAGCTTTCTTT.

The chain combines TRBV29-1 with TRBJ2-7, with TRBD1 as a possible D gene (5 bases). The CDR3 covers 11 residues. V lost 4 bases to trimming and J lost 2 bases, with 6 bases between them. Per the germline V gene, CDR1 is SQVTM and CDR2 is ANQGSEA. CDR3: CSVGQTYEQYF. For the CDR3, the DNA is TGCAGCGTTGGACAGACCTACGAGCAGTACTTC.

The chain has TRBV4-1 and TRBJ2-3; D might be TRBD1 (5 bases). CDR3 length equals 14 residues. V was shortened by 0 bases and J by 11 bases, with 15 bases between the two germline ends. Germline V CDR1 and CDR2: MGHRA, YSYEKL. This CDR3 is CASSQEAGFGGQYF. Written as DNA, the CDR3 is TGCGCCAGCAGCCAAGAGGCAGGGTTTGGCGGGCAGTATTTT.